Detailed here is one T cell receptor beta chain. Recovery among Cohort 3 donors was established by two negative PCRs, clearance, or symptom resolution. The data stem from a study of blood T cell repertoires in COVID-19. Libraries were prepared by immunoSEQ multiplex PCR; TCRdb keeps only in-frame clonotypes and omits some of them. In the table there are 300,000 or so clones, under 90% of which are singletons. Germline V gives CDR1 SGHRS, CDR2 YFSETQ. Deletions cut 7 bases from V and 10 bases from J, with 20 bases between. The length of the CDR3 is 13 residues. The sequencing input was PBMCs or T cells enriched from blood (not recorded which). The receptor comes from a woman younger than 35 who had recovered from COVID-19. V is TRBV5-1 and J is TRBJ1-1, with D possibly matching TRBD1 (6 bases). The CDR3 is CASRGTSQTGAFF. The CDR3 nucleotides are TGCGCCAGCCGCGGAACCTCGCAGACAGGAGCTTTCTTT.